The source of this T cell receptor beta chain is a study of molecular identifiers for immune sequencing clone quantification. Study outcomes and limitations: In CMV-specific effectors, clones above 20 copies held over 99% of molecules; naive, under 1%.

The authors sorted naive CD8 T cells as CD8+CD4-CCR7+CD45RA+. Library preparation followed earlier protocols using designated TCR primers. MiXCR, run by TCRdb on the PCR reads, gives a single entry per CDR3 protein. The table lists hundreds of thousands of distinct CDR3 sequences, over 20% of them singletons. V lost 4 bases and J 4 bases, leaving 14 bases between the germline ends. Germline V lookup: CDR1 SGHDT, CDR2 YYEEEE. The CDR3 spans 14 residues. This clonotype was found many times. The antigen is unknown. The sequence came from a human donor in good health. Some libraries in this study had Jurkat cell RNA spiked in. Sample: naive CD8+ T cells from blood, with Jurkat cell RNA spiked in. Noted subset: FACS-sorted CD8+CD4-CCR7+CD45RA+ naive T cells. The rearrangement uses TRBV5-6 and TRBJ1-1; no definite D call. The CDR3 sequence is CASSVASLGTEAFF. The CDR3 region has the DNA TGTGCCAGCAGCGTGGCGAGTTTGGGCACTGAAGCTTTCTTT.